The sequence of this T cell receptor beta chain was determined in a study of T cells in Graves' hyperthyroidism and ophthalmopathy. Study-level results: Progression to ophthalmopathy was predicted a median of 6.5 months early. Among thyroid clonotypes expanded above 0.001, most also appeared in blood.

The table lists this clonotype with many counts. Antigen unknown. It was RNA transcripts that yielded the amplified TCR beta CDR3 regions. TCR CDR3 regions were first amplified by RT-PCR with HTBI primers. TCRdb recomputed calls from the multiplex PCR reads with MiXCR, one row per CDR3 protein. Of hundreds of thousands of distinct CDR3 sequences in the sample, 15% to 20% are singletons; the top ten hold roughly 47%. Researchers barred patients who had uncontrolled infection, other autoimmune disease, pregnancy or lactation. The germline gives CDR1 GTSNPN, CDR2 SVGIG (reference sequence). V was clipped by 1 base and J by 6 bases, with 11 bases between them. The CDR3 runs to 13 residues.

The source of this sequence is a man in his forties with Graves' ophthalmopathy. The rearrangement links TRBV30 to TRBJ2-3; D possibly corresponds to TRBD2 (6 bases). Sequencing was performed on blood. As DNA, the CDR3 is TGTGCCTGGAGTGGCGGGGTCGAGGATACGCAGTATTTT. This codes for CAWSGGVEDTQYF.